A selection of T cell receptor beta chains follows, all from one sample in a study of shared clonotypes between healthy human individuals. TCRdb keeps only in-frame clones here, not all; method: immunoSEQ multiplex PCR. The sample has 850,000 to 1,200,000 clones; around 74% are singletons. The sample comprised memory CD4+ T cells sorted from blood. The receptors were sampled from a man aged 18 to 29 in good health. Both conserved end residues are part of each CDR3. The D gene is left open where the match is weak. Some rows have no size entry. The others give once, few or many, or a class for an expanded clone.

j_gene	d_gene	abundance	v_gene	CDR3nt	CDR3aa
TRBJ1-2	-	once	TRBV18	TGTGCCAGCTCCCCAGGACGGACCTCTGATGGCTACACCTTC	CASSPGRTSDGYTF
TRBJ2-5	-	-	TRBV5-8	TGTGCCAGCAGCTTGCCGAGACAACAAGAGACCCAGTACTTC	CASSLPRQQETQYF
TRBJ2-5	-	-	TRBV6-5	TGTGCCAGCAGTTACATGGAGACCCAGTACTTC	CASSYMETQYF
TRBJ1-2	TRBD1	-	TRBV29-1	TGCAGCGTTGATCTAGGGACAGGGTATGGCTACACCTTC	CSVDLGTGYGYTF
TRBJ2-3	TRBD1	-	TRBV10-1	TGCGCCAGCAGTGGAAGGACAGGGAGGACAGATACGCAGTATTTT	CASSGRTGRTDTQYF
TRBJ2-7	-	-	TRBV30	TGTGCCTGGAGTGTTAGGTTAGCTGACGCCTACGAGCAGTACTTC	CAWSVRLADAYEQYF
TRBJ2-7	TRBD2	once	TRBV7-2	TGTGCCAGCAGCTTATGGACTAGCGGCTTGGGCGAGCAGTACTTC	CASSLWTSGLGEQYF
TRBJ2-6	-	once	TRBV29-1	TGCATTCCCAGGAAGCCCTTGGAGAGTTTACCTGGGGCCAACGTCCTGACTTTC	CIPRKPLESLPGANVLTF
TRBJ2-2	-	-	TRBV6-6	TGTGCCAGCATCCCCTCGGACCGCACCGGGGAGCTGTTTTTT	CASIPSDRTGELFF
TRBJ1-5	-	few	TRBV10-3	TGTGCCATCAGTGAGTTCCCCGAACAGCCCCAGCATTTT	CAISEFPEQPQHF
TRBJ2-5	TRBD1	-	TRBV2	TGTGCCATCCCCAGGGGGAGATTGATTGGAGAGACCCAGTACTTC	CAIPRGRLIGETQYF
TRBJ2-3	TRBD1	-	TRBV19	TGTGCCAGTAGTATAGGACAGGGTCCCACAGATACGCAGTATTTT	CASSIGQGPTDTQYF
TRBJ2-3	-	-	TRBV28	TGTGCCAGCAAACCTTGGAAAATAGGCACAGATACGCAGTATTTT	CASKPWKIGTDTQYF
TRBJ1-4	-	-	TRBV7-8	TGTGCCAGCAGGGGTGAAGGGTTGGGGGAAAAACTGTTTTTT	CASRGEGLGEKLFF
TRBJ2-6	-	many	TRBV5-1	TGCGCCAGCAGCTTAGGGAGCTCTGGGGCCAACGTCCTGACTTTC	CASSLGSSGANVLTF
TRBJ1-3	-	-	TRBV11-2	TGTGCCAGCAGTTATACCCTCTCGGGGGGAAACACCATATATTTT	CASSYTLSGGNTIYF
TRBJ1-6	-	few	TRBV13	TGTGCCAGCAGGGGAGACGCGAATTCACCCCTCCACTTT	CASRGDANSPLHF
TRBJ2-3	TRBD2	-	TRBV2	TGTGCCAGCAGTGAACGGGGGGAGGGCTTGTTAGATACGCAGTATTTT	CASSERGEGLLDTQYF
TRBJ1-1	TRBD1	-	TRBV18	TGTGCCAGCTCACCTCCGACAGGGAGCAACACTGAAGCTTTCTTT	CASSPPTGSNTEAFF
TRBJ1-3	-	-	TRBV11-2	TGTGCCAGCAGCTCGCAGCCCGGGGGGAACACCATATATTTT	CASSSQPGGNTIYF
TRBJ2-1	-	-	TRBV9	TGTGCCAGCAGCGGCGGACAGTTGAGCTCCTACAATGAGCAGTTCTTC	CASSGGQLSSYNEQFF
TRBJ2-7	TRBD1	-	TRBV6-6	TGTGCCAGCAGGTTGACAGGGGGCGCCGGCTCCTACGAGCAGTACTTC	CASRLTGGAGSYEQYF
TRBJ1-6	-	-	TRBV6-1	TGTGCCAGCAGTGAAACCCTTCTTCTCCCGTGGGGGGCGAGTTCACCCCTCCACTTT	CASSETLLLPWGASSPLHF
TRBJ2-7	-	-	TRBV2	TGTGCCAGCAACCTCATCGGGGGCGGGGCCTCCTACGAGCAGTACTTC	CASNLIGGGASYEQYF
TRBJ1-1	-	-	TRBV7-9	TGTGCCAGCAGCTTGGTTGCGGGGAACACTGAAGCTTTCTTT	CASSLVAGNTEAFF
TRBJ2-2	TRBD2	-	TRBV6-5	TGTGCCAGCAGTTCACCGACTAGCCCCGGGGAGCTGTTTTTT	CASSSPTSPGELFF
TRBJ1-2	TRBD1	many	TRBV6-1	TGTGCCAGCAGTGGGATTAGGGGACAGGAGAATGGCTACACCTTC	CASSGIRGQENGYTF
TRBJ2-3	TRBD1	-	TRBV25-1	TGTGCCAGCAGTAAGACAGGGCCGCGCACAGATACGCAGTATTTT	CASSKTGPRTDTQYF
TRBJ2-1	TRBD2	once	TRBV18	TGTGCCAGCTCACCGCGGCTAGCGGGGGGGCTCAACAATGAGCAGTTCTTC	CASSPRLAGGLNNEQFF
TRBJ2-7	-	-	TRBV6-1	TGTGCCAGCGGACAAGGGCAGGGCTGGCCGCAGTACTTC	CASGQGQGWPQYF
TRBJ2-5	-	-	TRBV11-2	TGTGCCAGCAGCTTAATCGGCAGGTCCCAAGAGACCCAGTACTTC	CASSLIGRSQETQYF
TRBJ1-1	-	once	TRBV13	TGTGCCAGCAGGGGCCCGAACACTGAAGCTTTCTTT	CASRGPNTEAFF
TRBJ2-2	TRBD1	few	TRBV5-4	TGTGCCAGCAGCGCGACAGGGAGAGAAACCGGGGAGCTGTTTTTT	CASSATGRETGELFF
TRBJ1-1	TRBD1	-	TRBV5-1	TGCGCCAGCAGCCAACAGGGGTTTGGTACTAGGGGCACTGAAGCTTTCTTT	CASSQQGFGTRGTEAFF
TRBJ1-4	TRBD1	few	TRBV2	TGTGCCAGCAGTTACAGGGGAACTAATGAAAAACTGTTTTTT	CASSYRGTNEKLFF
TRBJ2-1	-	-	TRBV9	TGTGCCAGCAGCGCTTTACTCGGGAGCACCTACAATGAGCAGTTCTTC	CASSALLGSTYNEQFF
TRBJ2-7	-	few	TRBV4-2	TGTGCCAGCAGCCAAGGGACAAGATGGGACGAGCAGTACTTC	CASSQGTRWDEQYF
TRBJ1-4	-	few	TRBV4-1	TGCGCCAGCAGCCAAGTTATTGGCGAAAAACTGTTTTTT	CASSQVIGEKLFF
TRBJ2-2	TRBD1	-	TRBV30	TGTGCCTGGAGTGGGGGACAGGGCGACTACGGGGAGCTGTTTTTT	CAWSGGQGDYGELFF
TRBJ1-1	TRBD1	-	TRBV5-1	TGCGCCAGCAGCTTATACCCTACAGGGGCGAACACTGAAGCTTTCTTT	CASSLYPTGANTEAFF
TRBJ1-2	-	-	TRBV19	TGTGCCAGTCGGGACTGGAGTCTCTATGGCTACACCTTC	CASRDWSLYGYTF
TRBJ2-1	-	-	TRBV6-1	TGTGCCAGCAGTGAAGGCCCTGAGCAGTTCTTC	CASSEGPEQFF
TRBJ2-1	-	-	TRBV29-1	TGCAGCGTTGGACCTCCCGGAGGGAACTACAATGAGCAGTTCTTC	CSVGPPGGNYNEQFF
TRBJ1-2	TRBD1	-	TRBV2	TGTGCCAGCATGGGGACAGACCGTTACTATGGCTACACCTTC	CASMGTDRYYGYTF
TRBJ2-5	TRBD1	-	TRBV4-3	TGCGCCAGCAGCCAAGAGTTGGGGACAGGCCAAGAGACCCAGTACTTC	CASSQELGTGQETQYF
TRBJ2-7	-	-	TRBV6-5	TGTGCCAGCAGGACAGGTTGGGGGTCCTACGAGCAGTACTTC	CASRTGWGSYEQYF
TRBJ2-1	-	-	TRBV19	TGTGCCAGTAGTATAGGGACCGCCCTCCTGGAGGGGACGGATGAGCAGTTCTTC	CASSIGTALLEGTDEQFF
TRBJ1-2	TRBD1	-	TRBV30	TGTGCCTGGAGGGAGGACAGGGGCTATGGCTACACCTTC	CAWREDRGYGYTF
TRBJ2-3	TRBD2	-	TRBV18	TGTGCCAGCTCCGTAGCGGGGGGCACAGATACGCAGTATTTT	CASSVAGGTDTQYF
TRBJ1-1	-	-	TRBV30	TGTGCCTCGCAGGGGAACACTGAAGCTTTCTTT	CASQGNTEAFF
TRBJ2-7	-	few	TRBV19	TGTGCCAGTAGTCTAGATCACGGGGGACGGTCCAGGAACGAGCAGTACTTC	CASSLDHGGRSRNEQYF
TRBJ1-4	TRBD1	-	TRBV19	TGTGCCAGTAGTGCGGGACAGTCAACTAATGAAAAACTGTTTTTT	CASSAGQSTNEKLFF
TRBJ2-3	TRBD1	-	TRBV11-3	TGTGCCAGCAGTTCAGGGGGCTCGACCACAGATACGCAGTATTTT	CASSSGGSTTDTQYF